This T cell receptor beta chain was sequenced during a study of neurological immune-mediated disorders. Findings of the study overall: Phylogenetic grouping assigned the repertoires of 18 of 34 multiple sclerosis patients to a single related-CDR3 cluster, representing a possible signature.

The team produced cDNA through 5'RACE using 10-nucleotide random UMIs. TCRdb re-called the 5' RACE reads with MiXCR, one entry per CDR3 protein. The sample includes almost 85,000 distinct CDR3 sequences, just over 2.5% of them seen just once. This CDR3 spans 11 amino acids. Germline V gene lookup returns CDR1 SGHAT and CDR2 FQNNGV. V gave up 7 bases and J gave up 16 bases; unmatched junction bases: 7. This clonotype appeared many times. As yet, its antigen is unknown. The sample was PBMCs. The TCR sequence derives from a woman aged 25-40 years with multiple sclerosis. The V gene is TRBV11-2, the J gene TRBJ2-1; 10 bases line up with TRBD1. CDR3 sequence: CASKWDRGIFF. The CDR3, as DNA: TGTGCCAGCAAATGGGACAGGGGAATATTCTTC.